Below are 10 T cell receptor beta chains sequenced from a single sample in a study of blood T cells in healthy people across ages. Together with a sample-barcoded 5' primer, a J-beta primer mix was included in a second PCR lasting roughly 6 to 12 cycles. From the 5' RACE reads, TCRdb called clonotypes with MiXCR, one entry per CDR3 protein. The data show under 1 million distinct CDR3 sequences, approximately 48% seen once. Sequencing was performed on blood. All receptors derive from a man in his 60s in good health.

V usage is TRBV27 and J usage is TRBJ2-1; no clear D. Judging by the DNA end, TRBJ2-7 fits better; the J call may be wrong. The germline gives CDR1 MNHEY, CDR2 SMNVEV (reference sequence). The CDR3 spans 16 residues. CDR3 sequence reads: CASSLVGSSSYNEQYF. CDR3 sequence (DNA): TGTGCCAGCAGTTTAGTGGGTTCGAGCTCCTACAATGAGCAGTACTTC.

A few counts support this clonotype. The chain combines TRBV7-2 with TRBJ2-5, with 9 bases lining up with TRBD2. In germline, CDR1 is SGHTA, CDR2 FQGNSA. Trimming at V came to 3 bases and at J to 5 bases, leaving 13 bases not matched to a gene. The CDR3 totals 17 residues. The CDR3 coding sequence is TGTGCCAGCAGCTTCTCGATAGCGGGGGCCAGGGAGGAGACCCAGTACTTC. Residues: CASSFSIAGAREETQYF.

This clonotype has only a few counts. The chain joins TRBV6-1 to TRBJ2-1; TRBD2 matches 10 bases. With 9 bases clipped from V and 6 bases from J, the junction kept 5 bases outside the gene matches. The germline CDR1 and CDR2 sequences are MNHNS and SASEGT. The CDR3 has 13 amino acids. CDR3 protein: CARGASGSNEQFF. Written as DNA, the CDR3 is TGTGCCAGGGGAGCTAGCGGGAGCAATGAGCAGTTCTTC.

V is TRBV20-1 and J is TRBJ2-3; D is tentatively TRBD1 or TRBD2 (8 bases each). The CDR3 is made up of 16 amino acids. Trimming left V 5 bases short and J 8 bases short, with 26 bases between. CDR1 DFQATT and CDR2 SNEGSKA come from the germline V gene (reference sequence). CDR3 coding DNA: TGCAGTGCTGGGCGGGGGGACAGGCGGGTTGCAGGTACGCAGTATTTT. This translates into CSAGRGDRRVAGTQYF.

This clonotype came up many times. The J gene is TRBJ2-7, the V gene TRBV12-3 or TRBV12-4; D is unresolved. V lost 5 bases to trimming and J lost 0 bases, with 14 bases between them. This CDR3 spans 15 amino acids. The CDR3 sequence: CASSPQALGSYEQYF. DNA for the CDR3: TGTGCCAGCAGTCCGCAGGCTCTTGGCTCCTACGAGCAGTACTTC.

The rearrangement links TRBV11-2 to TRBJ2-7, with 9 bases identical to TRBD2. This CDR3 region has 15 residues. Germline lookup yields CDR1 SGHAT and CDR2 FQNNGV. V lost 0 bases, J lost 7 bases, and 7 bases stayed unmatched. The CDR3 DNA follows: TGTGCCAGCAGCTTAGATGGCGGGGGGGCCGGGGAGCAGTACTTC. Translation: CASSLDGGGAGEQYF. Together with reference TRBV11-2 and TRBJ2-7, the CDR3 gives the full variable domain: EAGVAQSPRYKIIEKRQSVAFWCNPISGHATLYWYQQILGQGPKLLIQFQNNGVVDDSQLPKDRFSAERLKGVDSTLKIQPAKLEDSAVYLCASSLDGGGAGEQYFGPGTRLTVT.

Remarks on this clonotype: A much more abundant neighbour one base away suggests this may be a read error. The chain joins TRBV9 to TRBJ2-3; D unresolved. CDR1 SGDLS and CDR2 YYNGEE come from the germline V gene. Trimming shortened V by 3 bases and J by 1 base, and 6 bases separated the two germline ends. The CDR3 is made up of 13 amino acids. The CDR3 region has the DNA TGTGCCAGCAGCGGGTGGGGCACAGATACGCAGTATTTT. Translated, it gives CASSGWGTDTQYF.

This rearrangement joins TRBV7-8 to TRBJ2-1, with TRBD2 matching 8 bases. V was clipped by 5 bases and J by 1 base; unmatched bases: 10. CDR1 SGHVS and CDR2 FQNEAQ come from the germline V gene. CDR3 length: 17 residues. The CDR3 spells CASSKLSGGASYNEQFF. For the CDR3, the DNA is TGTGCCAGCAGCAAACTATCGGGGGGGGCATCCTACAATGAGCAGTTCTTC.

This clonotype was picked up a small number of times. The V and J genes are TRBV28 and TRBJ1-1, with D unresolved. The CDR3 totals 14 residues. Germline V CDR1 and CDR2: MDHEN, SYDVKM. V was clipped by 1 base and J by 0 bases, with 6 bases between them. In DNA, the CDR3 is TGTGCCAGCAGTTTATCGCGTGTGAACACTGAAGCTTTCTTT. Protein: CASSLSRVNTEAFF.

This sequence joins TRBV10-3 and TRBJ2-7, with 13 bases that match TRBD2. Germline lookup yields CDR1 ENHRY and CDR2 SYGVKD. The V segment lost 6 bases and the J segment 6 bases; nucleotides outside the gene matches: 11. CDR3 length equals 16 residues. The chain's CDR3 is CAISKTTSGGPCEQYF. CDR3 nucleotide sequence: TGTGCCATCAGCAAAACGACTAGCGGGGGGCCCTGCGAGCAGTACTTC.